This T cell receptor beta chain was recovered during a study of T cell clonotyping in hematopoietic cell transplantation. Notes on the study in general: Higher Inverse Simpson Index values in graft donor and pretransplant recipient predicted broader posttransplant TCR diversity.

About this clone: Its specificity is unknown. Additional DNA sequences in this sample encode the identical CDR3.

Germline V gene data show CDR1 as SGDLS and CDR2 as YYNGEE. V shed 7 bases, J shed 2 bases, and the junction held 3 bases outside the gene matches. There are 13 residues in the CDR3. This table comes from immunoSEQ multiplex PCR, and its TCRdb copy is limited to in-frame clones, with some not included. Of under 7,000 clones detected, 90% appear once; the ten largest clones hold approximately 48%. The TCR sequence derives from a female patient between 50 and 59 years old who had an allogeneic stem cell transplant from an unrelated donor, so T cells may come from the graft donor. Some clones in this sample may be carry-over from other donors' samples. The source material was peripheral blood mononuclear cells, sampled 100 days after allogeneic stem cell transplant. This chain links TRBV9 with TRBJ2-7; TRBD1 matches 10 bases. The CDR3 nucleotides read TGTGCCAGCTCCGGACAGGGGGCCTACGAGCAGTACTTC. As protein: CASSGQGAYEQYF.